This T cell receptor beta chain was recovered during a study of blood T cell repertoires in COVID-19. Study background: Samples representing acute and convalescent COVID-19 were sourced from the United States, Italy and Spain.

Participants came from 24 US areas, aged about 18 to 89 years. Participant-reported clinical history was the basis for cohort assignment. CDR1 and CDR2 from the germline V gene are LGHDT and YNNKEL (reference sequence). This CDR3 region has 17 residues. V shed 5 bases and J 9 bases; nucleotides not matched to a gene: 17. As handled by the study authors: Using reference gene primer amplification, nucleated cell counts were estimated. Assay used: immunoSEQ multiplex PCR; TCRdb lists only in-frame clones, some missing. The V and J calls and clone size come from that table; D and trimming were worked out from the DNA. The sample lists about 310,000 clones; 87% were seen once. This clone was seen once.

The chain employs TRBV3-1 (or the pseudogene TRBV3-2) and TRBJ2-1, with 9 bases lining up with TRBD2. This TCR was recovered from a woman aged 18-29 years who had recovered from COVID-19. The sequenced sample was PBMCs or T cells enriched from blood (not recorded which). The chain's CDR3 is CASSARLAGGDRGEQFF. In DNA, the CDR3 is TGTGCCAGCAGCGCCCGTTTGGCGGGAGGGGACCGGGGTGAGCAGTTCTTC.